Given below is one T cell receptor (beta chain) in context. This record belongs to a study of blood T cell repertoires in COVID-19. Study-level information: In each case, the material was cDNA or gDNA derived from T cells, B-cell-depleted T cells, or PBMCs.

This CDR3 region has 16 residues. The V gene end was trimmed by 2 bases and the J gene end by 1 base; junction bases not matched to a gene: 5. Germline V gives CDR1 LGHNA, CDR2 YNFKEQ. In the original analysis: Amplification of reference gene primers was used by the study to estimate nucleated cell counts. This table comes from immunoSEQ multiplex PCR, and its TCRdb copy is limited to in-frame clones, with some not included. The V and J calls and clone size are taken from that table; D and trimming were inferred from the DNA. Here the sample spans tens of thousands of clones, approximately 86% being singletons.

The source is a woman at least 80 years old with active or convalescent COVID-19. This chain joins TRBV4-2 and TRBJ1-3; 7 positions match TRBD1. The sample comprised peripheral blood. CDR3 nucleotides: TGTGCCAGCAGCCAATTACTACAGGGGTCTGGAAACACCATATATTTT. Amino acids: CASSQLLQGSGNTIYF.